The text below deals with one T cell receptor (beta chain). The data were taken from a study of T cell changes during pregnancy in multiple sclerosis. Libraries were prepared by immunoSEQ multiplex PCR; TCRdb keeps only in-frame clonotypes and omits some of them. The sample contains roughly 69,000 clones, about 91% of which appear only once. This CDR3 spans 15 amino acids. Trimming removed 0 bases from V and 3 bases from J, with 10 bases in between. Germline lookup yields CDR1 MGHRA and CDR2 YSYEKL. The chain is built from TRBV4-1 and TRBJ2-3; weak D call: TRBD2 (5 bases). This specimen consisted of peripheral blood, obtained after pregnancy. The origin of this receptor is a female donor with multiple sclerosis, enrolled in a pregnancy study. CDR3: CASSQDPGWTDTQYF. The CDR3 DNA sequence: TGCGCCAGCAGCCAAGACCCGGGATGGACAGATACGCAGTATTTT.